The subject of this entry is one TCR beta chain. Its cognate antigen has yet to be identified. No quality values exist for individual bases; no much larger clone is one base distant. In the prospective study, participants were roughly 18 to 100 years old, resided in about two dozen geographic areas of the United States, and were enrolled through a virtual design. In the prospective study, cohorts were assigned on the basis of participant-reported clinical history obtained from a screening survey and a study questionnaire. Exposed participants had been in contact with someone with a PCR-confirmed or clinician-diagnosed COVID-19 case within 2 weeks of study entry. Each participant in the prospective study had whole blood, serum and a nasopharyngeal or oropharyngeal swab collected by mobile phlebotomists. Prospective study participants could optionally give additional blood draws and questionnaires over an approximately 2-month period. Blood samples from the prospective study were shipped frozen or at room temperature prior to DNA extraction.

This sample is part of a study of blood T cell repertoires in COVID-19 (dated by TCRdb to the early 2020s). About the full investigation: Collaborator samples came from the United States, Italy and Spain and covered acute and convalescent phases of COVID-19. The prospective study material was composed of cDNA or gDNA derived from T cells, B-cell-depleted T cells, or PBMCs. The dataset comprised deeply sampled blood TCRbeta repertoires from subjects exposed to, actively infected with, or recovered from COVID-19. The repertoires were released in a freely available public database intended as a resource for research on the immune response to SARS-CoV-2. The samples were drawn from two sources: the first 160 participants of the ongoing ImmuneRACE study, and 1,200 or so subjects contributed by 6 global collaborators. Sample metadata almost always included a de-identified subject ID, COVID-19 status, age in years and sex. HLA class I and class II types, where available, came from metadata supplied by the sample provider rather than from assay-based typing. Overall study results and their limits: The quantity of clinical and demographic metadata differed by source and by participant and was supplied without curation.

Relative to germline, V is missing 0 bases and J is missing 4 bases, with 14 bases of the junction outside any gene match. Looking up the germline V gene yields CDR1 LGHNA and CDR2 YSLEER. The CDR3 sequence holds 19 residues, the cysteine and phenylalanine included. Here the CDR3 DNA is all that survives: 57 bases in frame from base 1. The immunoSEQ Assay, a bias-controlled multiplex PCR, was used to amplify TCRbeta CDR3 regions from genomic DNA. The authors' analysis ran thus. Nucleated cell counts per sample were estimated from amplification of reference gene primers within the assay. To quantify the absolute abundance of each unique TCRbeta CDR3 rearrangement, sequence reads were collapsed and filtered. For each sample, productive Simpson clonality was calculated as the square root of Simpson's diversity index over productive rearrangements. The immuneACCESS repertoire file appears here via TCRdb, limited to in-frame rearrangements. These files lack a portion of the clones; in checked studies, under half of the deficit traces to unresolved V genes, and the cause of the others is not known. From that table come the V and J calls and clone size; the DNA was used to work out D and trimming. In all, the sample holds a few hundred thousand clones, and over 70% of those were seen once. Jointly, the top ten make up 3% to 3.5% of the sample.

Sequenced material: PBMCs or T cells enriched from blood (not recorded which). This sequence originates from a woman in her thirties or forties who had been exposed to COVID-19. This chain joins TRBV4-3 to TRBJ1-4; 7 nucleotides in the junction match TRBD1. Here the CDR3 is given as CASSQETGTVQPYNEKLFF. In nucleotides, the sequence is TGCGCCAGCAGCCAAGAGACCGGGACAGTGCAACCTTATAATGAAAAACTGTTTTTT.